This passage covers 11 T cell receptor beta chains from one sample sequenced in a study of T cell responses to AZD1222 COVID-19 vaccine. The method was immunoSEQ multiplex PCR; TCRdb's version includes in-frame clones alone and lacks a portion of them. The sample shows about 99,000 clones, around 90% of them seen only once. The material was peripheral blood, obtained on day 0 of AZD1222 vaccination. The receptors shown here come from an adult in good health.

This clone was seen only a few times. The chain joins TRBV29-1 to TRBJ1-3; D unclear. V lost 1 base to trimming and J lost 0 bases, with 7 bases between them. Per germline, CDR1 SQVTM and CDR2 ANQGSEA. The CDR3 has 14 residues. CDR3 in amino acids: CSVEGSDSGNTIYF. For the CDR3, the DNA is TGCAGCGTTGAAGGCAGTGACTCTGGAAACACCATATATTTT.

This chain connects TRBV19 to TRBJ1-3; D uncertain. Germline V gene data show CDR1 as LNHDA and CDR2 as SQIVND (reference sequence). There are 17 residues in the CDR3. Trimming pared 2 bases from V and 0 bases from J, leaving 14 bases between. CDR3 amino acids: CASSIRSVRNSGNTIYF. CDR3 DNA: TGTGCCAGTAGTATAAGGTCGGTCAGGAACTCTGGAAACACCATATATTTT.

This clone came up once. This CDR3 is CASSPRRTEAFF. CDR3 in DNA: TGTGCCAGCAGCCCGAGGAGGACTGAAGCTTTCTTT. V gene TRBV7-2 combines with J gene TRBJ1-1; D not resolved. Trimming removed 5 bases at V and 5 bases at J, with 9 bases between. The germline V gene encodes CDR1 SGHTA and CDR2 FQGNSA. The CDR3 runs to 12 residues.

This clone has just a few counts. The gene calls are TRBV5-1 and TRBJ2-5; D gene unclear. V lost 2 bases to trimming and J lost 2 bases, with 10 bases between them. The CDR3 sequence is 14 residues long. Germline V gives CDR1 SGHRS, CDR2 YFSETQ. The CDR3 here is CASSFGQLQETQYF. The CDR3 coding sequence is TGCGCCAGCAGCTTTGGCCAGTTACAAGAGACCCAGTACTTC.

The J gene is TRBJ2-7, the V gene TRBV5-8; D is ambiguous. CDR3 length: 14 amino acids. Trimming removed 0 bases from V and 0 bases from J, with 7 bases in between. CDR1 and CDR2 from the germline V gene are SGHTS and YDEGEE. This CDR3 is CASSLATVSYEQYF. The DNA for the CDR3 is TGTGCCAGCAGCTTGGCCACAGTCTCCTACGAGCAGTACTTC.

The chain links TRBV5-1 to TRBJ2-7; 10 nucleotides align to TRBD1. The CDR3 contains 15 residues. V shed 0 bases and J 5 bases; nucleotides not matched to a gene: 5. CDR1 is SGHRS and CDR2 is YFSETQ in the germline V gene. CDR3 DNA: TGCGCCAGCAGCTTGGACTTAGACAGGGGGCACGAGCAGTACTTC. Translating gives CASSLDLDRGHEQYF.

Details on this clone: The sample has other DNA sequences that encode this CDR3 too. V usage is TRBV27 and J usage is TRBJ2-5; no firm D call. Trimming removed 3 bases at V and 4 bases at J, with 6 bases between. In germline, CDR1 is MNHEY, CDR2 SMNVEV (reference sequence). The CDR3 spans 12 residues. The DNA for the CDR3 is TGTGCCAGCAGTTTTGTCGGAGAGACCCAGTACTTC. Residues: CASSFVGETQYF.

The gene calls are TRBV28 and TRBJ1-6, with 7 positions matching TRBD1. With 10 bases clipped from V and 10 bases from J, the junction kept 10 bases outside the gene matches. Germline CDR1 and CDR2: MDHEN and SYDVKM. The CDR3 is 13 residues long. The CDR3, as DNA: TGTGCCACCCTCAGGGGGGCAGGATCACCCCTCCACTTT. This encodes CATLRGAGSPLHF.

This clone was seen just once. This chain links TRBV4-3 with TRBJ1-2; the D gene is possibly TRBD1 (6 bases). The CDR3 has 14 amino acids. Germline lookup yields CDR1 LGHNA and CDR2 YSLEER. Trimming took 3 bases from V and 6 from J, leaving 14 bases between them. The CDR3 spells CASSQTGLGDGYTF. Written as DNA, the CDR3 is TGCGCCAGCAGCCAGACAGGCTTGGGGGATGGCTACACCTTC.

This chain links TRBV5-1 with TRBJ1-4, with a weak D call TRBD1 (5 bases). V was shortened by 2 bases and J by 0 bases, with 8 bases between the two germline ends. The CDR3 runs to 15 residues. CDR1 is SGHRS and CDR2 is YFSETQ in the germline V gene. The CDR3 loop reads CASSFGAATNEKLFF. The DNA of the CDR3 is TGCGCCAGCAGCTTCGGGGCTGCAACTAATGAAAAACTGTTTTTT.

The chain uses TRBV4-2 and TRBJ1-6, with a possible D match to TRBD1 (6 bases). V dropped 2 bases and J dropped 6 bases, with 17 bases sitting between them. The CDR3 is 17 amino acids. Germline CDR1 LGHNA, CDR2 YNFKEQ. CDR3 protein: CASSQSTSGQSNSPLHF. The CDR3, as DNA: TGTGCCAGCAGCCAATCGACCTCCGGACAGAGTAATTCACCCCTCCACTTT.